A single sample is the source of the 14 T cell receptor beta chains below, sequenced in a study of blood T cell repertoires in COVID-19 (TCRdb year 2020). Receptors were amplified or captured by the immunoSEQ multiplex PCR assay. TCRdb retrieved this table from immuneACCESS and kept in-frame rearrangements only. Not all clones are present; in checked studies, unresolved V genes account for under half, and no reason is known for the remainder. Here the sample has about 440,000 clones; about 90% occur a single time. The ten largest clones represent about 0.57% of the sample. Sequencing was done on a sample of PBMCs or T cells enriched from blood (not recorded which). The source of these receptors is a man between 18 and 29 years old who had recovered from COVID-19.

The CDR3 DNA is TGTGCCAGCAGTCAAAGACTAGCGGGGGTGGAGACCCAGTACTTC. Its translation is CASSQRLAGVETQYF. The V call is TRBV5-5, the J call TRBJ2-5, with 12 bases fitting TRBD2. J gave up 5 bases and V 5 bases, and 7 bases lay outside the gene matches. This CDR3 has 15 amino acids. Germline V CDR1 and CDR2: SGHKS, YYEKEE (reference sequence).

J is TRBJ1-5 and V is TRBV2; no clear D gene. The CDR3 has 14 residues. The V gene lost 2 bases and the J gene lost 5 bases, with 10 bases spanning the gap. Germline V gives CDR1 SNHLY, CDR2 FYNNEI. The CDR3 protein is CASSETSGDQPQHF. In DNA, the CDR3 is TGTGCCAGCAGTGAAACAAGCGGCGATCAGCCCCAGCATTTT.

Only one count was recorded for this clone. The chain employs TRBV2 and TRBJ2-5; TRBD1 might be the D (5 bases). Deletions cut 6 bases from V and 3 bases from J, with 5 bases between. The CDR3 is made up of 11 amino acids. Germline CDR1 SNHLY, CDR2 FYNNEI. The CDR3 region is CASSREETQYF. The CDR3 DNA reads as TGTGCCAGCAGCAGGGAAGAGACCCAGTACTTC.

V gene TRBV19 combines with J gene TRBJ1-6; no reliable D call. Deletions cut 5 bases from V and 6 bases from J, with 11 bases between. The CDR3 has 14 residues. Per the germline V gene, CDR1 is LNHDA and CDR2 is SQIVND (reference sequence). The CDR3 nucleotides read TGTGCCAGTAGTGTACAGAGTTTTAATTCACCCCTCCACTTT. Translated, it gives CASSVQSFNSPLHF.

J is TRBJ2-7 and V is TRBV30, with D maybe TRBD2 (6 bases). With 3 bases removed from V and 3 bases from J, the gap between germline ends came to 12 bases. CDR3 length: 13 amino acids. Germline lookup yields CDR1 GTSNPN and CDR2 SVGIG (reference sequence). In DNA, the CDR3 is TGTGCCTGGAGGGGTCCGGGGGTCTACGAGCAGTACTTC. It yields the protein CAWRGPGVYEQYF.

V gene TRBV19 combines with J gene TRBJ2-4, with D perhaps matching TRBD2 (6 bases). Germline-derived CDR1 and CDR2 are LNHDA and SQIVND (reference sequence). Trimming stripped 8 bases from V and 3 bases from J, with 14 bases between. The CDR3 length is 14 residues. The CDR3 here is CASRDLADKNIQYF. The CDR3 DNA reads as TGTGCCAGTCGTGACTTAGCGGACAAAAACATTCAGTACTTC.

For the CDR3, the DNA is TGTGCCAGCAGGGGTTTTCTAGCGGATAACACCGGGGAGCTGTTTTTT. It yields the protein CASRGFLADNTGELFF. This chain uses TRBV27 with TRBJ2-2, with 7 bases lining up with TRBD2. This CDR3 comprises 16 residues. The V and J ends lost 6 bases and 2 bases, in that order; junction bases with no gene match: 9. Germline CDR1 is MNHEY and CDR2 is SMNVEV (reference sequence).

The chain recombines TRBV5-1 with TRBJ2-5; TRBD2 aligns across 8 bases. CDR3 length: 14 amino acids. V was pared by 1 base and J by 5 bases, with 4 bases of the junction left unmatched. Germline V gene lookup returns CDR1 SGHRS and CDR2 YFSETQ. CDR3 sequence: CASSLYASGETQYF. As DNA, the CDR3 is TGCGCCAGCAGCTTGTATGCTAGCGGGGAGACCCAGTACTTC.

The chain joins TRBV7-3 to TRBJ1-1; 8 nucleotides align to TRBD1. The length of the CDR3 is 13 residues. V lost 2 bases and J lost 11; bases outside the gene matches: 7. Germline V gene lookup returns CDR1 SGHTA and CDR2 FQGTGA. DNA of the CDR3: TGTGCCAGCAGCTTAGGCCGGGGACAGGAGGCTTTCTTT. The encoded protein is CASSLGRGQEAFF. The whole variable domain, filled in from reference TRBV7-3 and TRBJ1-1, reads GAGVSQTPSNKVTEKGKYVELRCDPISGHTALYWYRQSLGQGPEFLIYFQGTGAADDSGLPNDRFFAVRPEGSVSTLKIQRTERGDSAVYLCASSLGRGQEAFFGQGTRLTVV.

The chain couples TRBV7-9 to TRBJ1-2; maybe TRBD1 (5 bases). With 3 bases removed from V and 8 bases from J, the gap between germline ends came to 7 bases. This CDR3 has 11 residues. Germline CDR1 SEHNR, CDR2 FQNEAQ (reference sequence). CDR3 residues: CASSLEGGYTF. The DNA of the CDR3 is TGTGCCAGCAGCTTGGAGGGGGGCTACACCTTC.

The genes are TRBV27 and TRBJ2-2; 8 bases agree with TRBD2. From germline, CDR1 is MNHEY and CDR2 SMNVEV (reference sequence). CDR3 length equals 18 residues. The J segment lost 4 bases and the V segment lost 7 bases, leaving 17 bases of the junction unmatched. CDR3 DNA: TGTGCCAGCACCATGCGGCCTAGCGGGCATCGCGGCACCGGGGAGCTGTTTTTT. Amino acids: CASTMRPSGHRGTGELFF.

This chain uses TRBV14 with TRBJ2-7; 10 bases match TRBD2. V trimming: 3 bases; J trimming: 9 bases; junction bases outside the gene matches: 23. This CDR3 spans 19 amino acids. Looked up from germline, CDR1 is SGHDN and CDR2 is FVKESK. The DNA for the CDR3 is TGTGCCAGCAGCCATGCCATGAGGCTAGCGGGGGCCCGACAGATTGGGCAGTACTTC. Protein product: CASSHAMRLAGARQIGQYF.

The gene calls are TRBV10-3 and TRBJ2-5; D not certain. The ends were cut back, 11 bases at V and 5 bases at J, with 18 bases in the middle. This CDR3 spans 13 amino acids. Germline CDR1 is ENHRY and CDR2 is SYGVKD. The CDR3 DNA is TGTGCCTCCAGTGGCGTCCTCGGGGAGACCCAGTACTTC. It yields the protein CASSGVLGETQYF.

The gene calls are TRBV5-1 and TRBJ2-3; no reliable D call. This CDR3 contains 12 residues. CDR1 and CDR2 (germline): SGHRS, YFSETQ. Trimming cost V 4 bases and J 0 bases, with 3 bases left between them. The CDR3 DNA is TGCGCCAGCAGCCAGAGCACAGATACGCAGTATTTT. Protein product: CASSQSTDTQYF.